The rows below give T cell receptor beta chains drawn from one sample of a study of shared clonotypes between healthy human individuals. The repertoire was sequenced with immunoSEQ multiplex PCR; TCRdb's copy has only in-frame clones and lacks some. The sample yields over a million clones, approximately 98.5% seen once. The source material was naive CD4+ T cells sorted from blood. The receptors derive from a man aged 30-40 years in good health. The CDR3 runs from the conserved cysteine through the conserved F or W.

j_call cdr3_length v_call cdr3_aa
TRBJ2-7 17 TRBV7-8 CASSFRLRDRTSYEQYF
TRBJ1-5 15 TRBV19 CASSISGGSGQPQHF
TRBJ1-2 13 TRBV27 CASSLRGNYGYTF
TRBJ2-2 14 TRBV29-1 CSVVLTVNTGELFF
TRBJ2-7 15 TRBV7-8 CASSLGGTGPYEQYF
TRBJ2-5 16 TRBV7-9 CASSPLGTGPKETQYF
TRBJ1-1 13 TRBV11-2 CASSFPGGLEAFF
TRBJ2-7 14 TRBV18 CASSPTREGLEQYF
TRBJ1-5 14 TRBV28 CASAYTGKNQPQHF
TRBJ2-2 14 TRBV7-9 CASSSGGGSGELFF
TRBJ2-5 16 TRBV15 CATSSPIPGERETQYF
TRBJ2-1 14 TRBV6-5 CASSLAGPSNEQFF
TRBJ2-3 15 TRBV11-2 CASSLGLVGGDTQYF
TRBJ2-7 11 TRBV7-9 CASSIAGEQYF
TRBJ2-1 13 TRBV5-1 CASSLSQGPEQFF
TRBJ2-1 15 TRBV5-1 CASGAGLAGDNEQFF
TRBJ2-7 12 TRBV7-2 CASSFNPYEQYF
TRBJ2-7 15 TRBV27 CASSLSLAGGYEQYF
TRBJ2-7 14 TRBV5-1 CASSLGGYSYEQYF
TRBJ1-1 12 TRBV6-5 CASRTTNTEAFF
TRBJ2-3 16 TRBV7-9 CASSLGGSGVTDTQYF
TRBJ2-3 13 TRBV5-1 CASNSGTTDTQYF